This is a list of T cell receptor beta chains from one sample in a study of esophageal squamous cell carcinoma under preoperative chemotherapy. Using its own MiXCR run on the PCR reads, TCRdb lists one record per CDR3 protein. The sample yields about 18,000 distinct CDR3 sequences, around 42% seen once. The sample was gathered from a patient given preoperative chemotherapy. All receptors derive from a human donor with esophageal squamous cell carcinoma. The donor label of this sample is uncertain. Both conserved end residues are part of each CDR3. D genes are given only for firm matches. Part of the rows lack a size; the others show once, few, many or a class for expanded clones.

clone_size: .
d_call: .
j_call: TRBJ2-3
v_call: TRBV12-3/TRBV12-4
cdr3_nt: TGTGCCAGCAGTTTAAGGCGGACAGATACGCAGTATTTT
cdr3_aa: CASSLRRTDTQYF

clone_size: .
d_call: .
j_call: TRBJ2-4
v_call: TRBV11-2
cdr3_nt: TGTGCCAGCAGCCCGTCGGGGCTGTGCACCAAAGACACGCAGTACTTT
cdr3_aa: CASSPSGLCTKDTQYF

clone_size: .
d_call: TRBD1
j_call: TRBJ2-1
v_call: TRBV7-2
cdr3_nt: TGTGCCAGCAGCTCGGACAGGGGCAATGAGCAGTTCTTC
cdr3_aa: CASSSDRGNEQFF

clone_size: few
d_call: .
j_call: TRBJ2-2
v_call: TRBV12-3/TRBV12-4
cdr3_nt: TGTGCCAGCAGTCCGGACAGCTGGGGCACCGGTACGCTGTTTTTT
cdr3_aa: CASSPDSWGTGTLFF

clone_size: .
d_call: .
j_call: TRBJ2-5
v_call: TRBV10-2
cdr3_nt: TGCGCCAGCCAGGGACCAGGGACCCAGTACTTC
cdr3_aa: CASQGPGTQYF

clone_size: .
d_call: TRBD2
j_call: TRBJ2-5
v_call: TRBV7-3
cdr3_nt: TGTGCCGCGGGCGCCGGTAGCGGGGACCAAGAGACCCAGTACTTC
cdr3_aa: CAAGAGSGDQETQYF

clone_size: few
d_call: .
j_call: TRBJ2-5
v_call: TRBV7-2
cdr3_nt: TGTGCCAGCAGCTTAGATCCGCTGTACCAAGAGACCCAGTACTTC
cdr3_aa: CASSLDPLYQETQYF

clone_size: few
d_call: TRBD2
j_call: TRBJ2-7
v_call: TRBV7-2
cdr3_nt: TGTGCCAGCAGCGCACGACAGCGGGGGGCCACAGATACGCAGTACTTC
cdr3_aa: CASSARQRGATDTQYF

clone_size: few
d_call: .
j_call: TRBJ2-3
v_call: TRBV18
cdr3_nt: TGTGCCAGCTCACCTTTTTCCATGAGGGAAACAGATACGCAGTATTTT
cdr3_aa: CASSPFSMRETDTQYF

clone_size: .
d_call: .
j_call: TRBJ2-5
v_call: TRBV7-2
cdr3_nt: TGTGCCAGCGGGGGACGAGGGGGGGGGAACACAGAGACCCAGTACTTC
cdr3_aa: CASGGRGGGNTETQYF